The sequence of this T cell receptor beta chain was determined in a study of cytomegalovirus exposure and HLA in healthy donors. In the PCR, 60 Vbeta and 13 Jbeta primers were used. Some clones are missing from TCRdb's copy, which holds only in-frame ones; the method was immunoSEQ multiplex PCR. The sample consists of roughly 240,000 clones, around 76% of them appearing once. V shed 5 bases and J 10 bases; nucleotides not matched to a gene: 6. The CDR3 is made up of 14 amino acids. Germline V CDR1 and CDR2: SGHAT, FQNNGV. The gene calls are TRBV11-2 and TRBJ1-6, with 9 bases that match TRBD1. The specimen sequenced was PBMCs. The TCR originated in a middle-aged woman in good health and CMV-seropositive. The CDR3 here is CASSTGQGNSPLHF. The DNA of the CDR3 is TGTGCCAGCAGCACGGGACAGGGAAACTCACCCCTCCACTTT.